The 5 T cell receptor beta chains reported below all come from one sample, sequenced in a study of CD8+ T cells in alopecia areata. This sample's treatment: oral pan-JAK inhibitor, 5-10 mg twice daily. As the sequencing template, cDNA was produced by extracting RNA and reverse transcribing it. This table comes from immunoSEQ multiplex PCR, and its TCRdb copy is limited to in-frame clones, with some not included. The table lists some 220,000 clones, under 60% of them singletons. The sequences come from CD4+ T cells sorted from blood, collected at week 4, from a patient treated with tofacitinib. Source of these receptors: a human donor with alopecia areata.

As for this clone: Different DNA sequences within this sample yield the same CDR3. This sequence joins TRBV5-6 and TRBJ2-5; no clear D. The V gene lost 4 bases and the J gene lost 3 bases, with 4 bases spanning the gap. Germline values: CDR1 SGHDT, CDR2 YYEEEE. The CDR3 contains 11 residues. The CDR3 DNA reads TGTGCCAGCAGCCTCGAAGAGACCCAGTACTTC. It encodes CASSLEETQYF.

The chain links TRBV13 to TRBJ1-2; D ambiguous. With 5 bases removed from V and 5 bases from J, the gap between germline ends came to 12 bases. Germline values: CDR1 PRHDT, CDR2 FYEKMQ (reference sequence). The CDR3 length is 13 residues. CDR3 residues: CASSMASGYGYTF. The CDR3, as DNA: TGTGCCAGCAGCATGGCATCGGGGTATGGCTACACCTTC.

This clone turned up a few times. The gene calls are TRBV30 and TRBJ2-6, with 10 bases matching TRBD1. Germline CDR1 and CDR2: GTSNPN and SVGIG (reference sequence). V was clipped by 4 bases and J by 6 bases; unmatched bases: 6. This CDR3 has 15 amino acids. CDR3 loop: CAWNPGQGLANVLTF. The CDR3 DNA follows: TGTGCCTGGAATCCGGGACAGGGGTTGGCCAACGTCCTGACTTTC.

This chain connects TRBV29-1 to TRBJ2-5; no reliable D call. Between the trimmed V and J ends, which lost 4 bases and 5 bases, there was a span of 5 bases. The CDR3 has 10 amino acids. Looked up from germline, CDR1 is SQVTM and CDR2 is ANQGSEA. The CDR3 bases are TGCAGCGTTGTTTGGGAGACCCAGTACTTC. It encodes CSVVWETQYF.

The CDR3 here is CASERTQETQYF. The CDR3 DNA reads TGTGCGTCTGAACGAACGCAAGAGACCCAGTACTTC. V is TRBV30 and J is TRBJ2-5; the D is unclear. CDR1 GTSNPN and CDR2 SVGIG come from the germline V gene (reference sequence). This CDR3 region has 12 residues.